The clone carrying this T cell receptor (beta chain) has just a few counts. How the authors handled the data: Reference gene primers were amplified, and this amplification served to estimate nucleated cell counts. Only in-frame clones appear in the TCRdb table, and some are missing; sequencing was by immunoSEQ multiplex PCR. V and J calls and clone size are as listed in that table; D and trimming were resolved from the DNA. The sample records 150,000 to 200,000 clones, approximately 79% being singletons. The CDR3 consists of 15 residues. Trimming left V 5 bases short and J 5 bases short, with 15 bases between. CDR1 MNHEY and CDR2 SMNVEV come from the germline V gene (reference sequence). The data derive from a study of blood T cell repertoires in COVID-19. For the study at large: Collection of acute and convalescent COVID-19 samples took place in the United States, Italy and Spain. Nucleic acid was either cDNA or gDNA, and it came from T cells, B-cell-depleted T cells, or PBMCs.

The clonotype was recovered from a man aged 55 to 70 with active or convalescent COVID-19. Sequenced: peripheral blood. The chain uses TRBV27 and TRBJ2-2; possibly TRBD2 for D (6 bases). The CDR3 bases are TGTGCCAGCAGTAGTACTAGCTACGGGACCGGGGAGCTGTTTTTT. It yields the protein CASSSTSYGTGELFF.